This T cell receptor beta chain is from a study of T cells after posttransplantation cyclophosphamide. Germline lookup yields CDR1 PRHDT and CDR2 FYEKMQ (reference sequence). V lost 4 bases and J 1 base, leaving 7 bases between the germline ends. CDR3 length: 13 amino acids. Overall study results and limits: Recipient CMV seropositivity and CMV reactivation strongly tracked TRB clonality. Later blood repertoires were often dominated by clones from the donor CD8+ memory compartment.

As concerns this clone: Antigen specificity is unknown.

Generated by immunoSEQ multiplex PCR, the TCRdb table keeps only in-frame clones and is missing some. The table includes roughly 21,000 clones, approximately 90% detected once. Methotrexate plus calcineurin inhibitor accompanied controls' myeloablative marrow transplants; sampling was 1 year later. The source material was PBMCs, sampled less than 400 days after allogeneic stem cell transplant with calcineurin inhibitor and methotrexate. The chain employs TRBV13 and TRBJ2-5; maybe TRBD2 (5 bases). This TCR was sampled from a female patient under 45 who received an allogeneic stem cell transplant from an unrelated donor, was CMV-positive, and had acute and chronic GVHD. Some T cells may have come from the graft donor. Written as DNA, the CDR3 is TGTGCCAGCAGCTCGGGGATCCAAGAGACCCAGTACTTC. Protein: CASSSGIQETQYF.